What follows is one T cell receptor (beta chain) and its context. The repertoire was sequenced with immunoSEQ multiplex PCR; TCRdb's copy has only in-frame clones and lacks some. The table has around 46,000 clones, around nine tenths seen once. The sample originates from a study of OX40 agonist ivuxolimab in advanced cancers. For the study at large: Patients in dose escalation had liver, melanoma, kidney or head and neck cancers. Prior therapy, whether anti-PD-1, anti-PD-L1 or anti-CTLA-4, was allowed, and 40% had some.

The cohort excluded patients with autoimmune disease history or systemic immunosuppression. Collection of blood occurred at baseline, at cycle 4 day 1, and at cycle 7 day 1. This CDR3 comprises 13 residues. Between the trimmed V and J ends, which lost 4 bases and 4 bases, there was a span of 12 bases. Germline CDR1 SGHDT, CDR2 YYEEEE. The chain carries TRBV5-6 and TRBJ2-7, with D uncertain. Specimen: CD4+ or CD8+ T cells sorted from blood, collected in a trial of the OX40 agonist ivuxolimab. This TCR derives from an adult with an advanced solid tumor such as melanoma, head and neck, liver or kidney cancer. The CDR3 bases are TGTGCCAGCAGCGCCGAATCGGGTTACGAGCAGTACTTC. Protein product: CASSAESGYEQYF.